These T cell receptor beta chains were read from a single sample in a study of blood T cells in healthy people across ages. TCRdb used MiXCR to reprocess the 5' RACE reads, holding one entry per CDR3 protein. The sample holds roughly 1,500,000 distinct CDR3 sequences, 34% seen once. The specimen was blood. The receptors originated from a woman aged 25-40 years in good health. CDR3s include the opening cysteine and the closing phenylalanine or tryptophan.

J gene	V gene	CDR3 protein
TRBJ2-2	TRBV2	CASSEQGAVGELFF
TRBJ1-1	TRBV20-1	CSARVSRGRSSEAFF
TRBJ1-6	TRBV20-1	CSARDSRAGSPLHF
TRBJ2-3	TRBV9	CASSGGTGGAKQYF
TRBJ2-1	TRBV5-1	CASSRTVPSYNEQFF
TRBJ2-5	TRBV11-1	CASNPTVQETQYF
TRBJ2-5	TRBV9	CASSVASSGGAETQYF
TRBJ1-2	TRBV29-1	CSVKTQGSGYTF
TRBJ2-3	TRBV12-3/TRBV12-4	CASRHTSPADTQYF
TRBJ1-2	TRBV27	CASSLSTGGWGGYTF
TRBJ2-3	TRBV30	CAWTGTGVTDTQYF
TRBJ1-4	TRBV28	CASRSHPGTDEKLFF
TRBJ1-2	TRBV12-3/TRBV12-4	CASSLVETGNGYTF